Given below is one TCR beta chain in context. Trimming pared 3 bases from V and 3 bases from J, leaving 11 bases between. Germline lookup yields CDR1 SQVTM and CDR2 ANQGSEA. The CDR3 length is 13 residues. It was with a sample-barcoded 5' primer and a J-beta primer mix that a second PCR of roughly 7 to 12 cycles was run. One entry per CDR3 protein results from TCRdb running MiXCR on the 5' RACE reads. In the table there are fewer than 1,200,000 distinct CDR3 sequences, roughly a quarter of which are singletons. The entry originates in a study of blood T cells in healthy people across ages. The sample was also reused in another study, on T cells of mothers and their children.

The sequence was obtained from a girl aged 2 to 9 in good health. The chain links TRBV29-1 to TRBJ1-2; D call uncertain. What was sequenced was blood. The CDR3 protein is CSVDEEFHYGYTF. DNA for the CDR3: TGCAGCGTTGATGAGGAGTTCCACTATGGCTACACCTTC.